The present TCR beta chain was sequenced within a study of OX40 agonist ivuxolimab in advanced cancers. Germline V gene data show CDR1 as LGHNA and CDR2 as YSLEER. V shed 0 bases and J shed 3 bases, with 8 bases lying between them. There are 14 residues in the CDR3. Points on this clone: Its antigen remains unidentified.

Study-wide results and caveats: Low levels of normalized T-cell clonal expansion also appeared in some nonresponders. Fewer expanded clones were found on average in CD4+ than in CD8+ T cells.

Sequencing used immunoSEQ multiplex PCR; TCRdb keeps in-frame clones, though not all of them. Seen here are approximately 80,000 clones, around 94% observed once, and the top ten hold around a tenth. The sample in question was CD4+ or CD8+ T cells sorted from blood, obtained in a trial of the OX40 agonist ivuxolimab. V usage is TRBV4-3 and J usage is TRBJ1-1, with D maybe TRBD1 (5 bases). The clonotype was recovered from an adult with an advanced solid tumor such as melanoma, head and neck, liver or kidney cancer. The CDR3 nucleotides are TGCGCCAGCAGCCAAGAACGGGGCGACACTGAAGCTTTCTTT. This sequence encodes CASSQERGDTEAFF.